This TCR beta chain originates from a study of cytomegalovirus exposure and HLA in healthy donors. Study outcomes and limitations: In a later analysis, HLA-C alleles had the fewest associated TCRs, DRB1 alleles the most. What was likely a sequencing artifact was a cluster of highly shared sequence variants. Among donors in an Asian-associated ancestry cluster, a later analysis reportedly found fewer N-insertions than the roughly 700-donor mean. Segments of the TCR beta V type were, in most cases, productive about 90% or about 30% of the time in an earlier analysis.

Germline V gene lookup returns CDR1 SGHRS and CDR2 YFSETQ. Trimming left V 4 bases short and J 8 bases short, with 25 bases between. The CDR3 spans 16 residues. With regard to this clone: Its matching antigen is unknown.

60 Vbeta and 13 Jbeta primers were used in PCR. Sequencing used immunoSEQ multiplex PCR; TCRdb keeps in-frame clones, though not all of them. This table holds approximately 140,000 clones, roughly 80% found once. Sequenced sample: PBMCs. The source of this sequence is a middle-aged man in good health and CMV-seropositive. The V call is TRBV5-1, the J call TRBJ2-7; maybe TRBD2 (6 bases). CDR3 residues: CASSLGGDGTLGKQYF. As DNA, the CDR3 is TGCGCCAGCAGCCTGGGCGGGGACGGGACGCTCGGGAAGCAGTACTTC.